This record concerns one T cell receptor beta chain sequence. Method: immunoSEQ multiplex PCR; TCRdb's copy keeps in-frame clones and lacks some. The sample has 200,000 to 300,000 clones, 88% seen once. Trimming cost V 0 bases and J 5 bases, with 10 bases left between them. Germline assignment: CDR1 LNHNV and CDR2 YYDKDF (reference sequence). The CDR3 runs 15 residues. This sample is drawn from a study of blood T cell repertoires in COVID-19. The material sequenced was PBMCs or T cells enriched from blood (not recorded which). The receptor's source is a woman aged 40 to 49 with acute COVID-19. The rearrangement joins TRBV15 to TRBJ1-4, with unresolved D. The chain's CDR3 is CATSRDRSGNEKLFF. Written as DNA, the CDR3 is TGTGCCACCAGCAGAGATAGGAGCGGAAATGAAAAACTGTTTTTT.